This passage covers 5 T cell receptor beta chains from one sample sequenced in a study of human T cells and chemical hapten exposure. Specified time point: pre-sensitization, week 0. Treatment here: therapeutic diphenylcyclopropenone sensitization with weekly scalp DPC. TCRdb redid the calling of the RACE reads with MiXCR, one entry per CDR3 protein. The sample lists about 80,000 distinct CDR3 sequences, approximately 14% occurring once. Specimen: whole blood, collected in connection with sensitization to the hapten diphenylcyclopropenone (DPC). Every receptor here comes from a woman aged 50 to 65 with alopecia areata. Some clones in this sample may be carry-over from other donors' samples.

The CDR3 bases are TGTGCCAGCAGTTTCCCGGGACAGGGCACCTACGAGCAGTACTTC. It translates to CASSFPGQGTYEQYF. The gene calls are TRBV27 and TRBJ2-7; 9 nucleotides match TRBD1. Germline-derived CDR1 and CDR2 are MNHEY and SMNVEV (reference sequence). The CDR3 is 15 amino acids. V lost 3 bases to trimming and J lost 2 bases; unmatched junction nucleotides: 5.

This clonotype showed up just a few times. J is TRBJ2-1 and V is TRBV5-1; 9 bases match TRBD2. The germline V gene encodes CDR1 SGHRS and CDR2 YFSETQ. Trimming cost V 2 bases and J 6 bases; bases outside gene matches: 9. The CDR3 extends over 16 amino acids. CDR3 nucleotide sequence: TGCGCCAGCAGCTTCCGGCCTAGCGGGAACAGCAATGAGCAGTTCTTC. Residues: CASSFRPSGNSNEQFF.

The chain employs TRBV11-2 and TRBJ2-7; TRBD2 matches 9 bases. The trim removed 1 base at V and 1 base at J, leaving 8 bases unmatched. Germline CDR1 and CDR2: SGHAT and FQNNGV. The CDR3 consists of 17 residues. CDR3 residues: CASSLALSSGRSYEQYF. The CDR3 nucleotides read TGTGCCAGCAGCTTAGCCCTATCGAGCGGGAGGTCCTACGAGCAGTACTTC. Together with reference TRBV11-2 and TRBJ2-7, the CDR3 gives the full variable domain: EAGVAQSPRYKIIEKRQSVAFWCNPISGHATLYWYQQILGQGPKLLIQFQNNGVVDDSQLPKDRFSAERLKGVDSTLKIQPAKLEDSAVYLCASSLALSSGRSYEQYFGPGTRLTVT.

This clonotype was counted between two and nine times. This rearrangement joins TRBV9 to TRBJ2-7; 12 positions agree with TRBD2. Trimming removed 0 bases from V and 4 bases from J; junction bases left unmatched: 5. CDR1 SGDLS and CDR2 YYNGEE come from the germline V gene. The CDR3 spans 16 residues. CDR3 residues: CASSVASGRARYEQYF. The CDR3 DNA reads TGTGCCAGCAGCGTAGCTAGCGGGAGGGCCCGGTACGAGCAGTACTTC.

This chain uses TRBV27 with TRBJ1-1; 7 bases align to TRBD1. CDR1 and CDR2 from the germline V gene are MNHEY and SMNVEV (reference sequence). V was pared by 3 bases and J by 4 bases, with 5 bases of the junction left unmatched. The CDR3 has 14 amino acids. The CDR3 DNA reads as TGTGCCAGCAGTTTTCTCTCAGGGGGCACTGAAGCTTTCTTT. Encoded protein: CASSFLSGGTEAFF.